This TCR beta chain was found in a study of blood T cell repertoires in COVID-19. Study at large: From the United States, Italy and Spain came samples of acute and convalescent COVID-19. From T cells, B-cell-depleted T cells, or PBMCs came the material, which was cDNA or gDNA.

The V gene lost 0 bases and the J gene lost 4 bases, with 13 bases spanning the gap. The CDR3 runs 16 residues. Per the germline V gene, CDR1 is SGDLS and CDR2 is YYNGEE. In the original processing: Estimation of nucleated cell counts was performed using reference gene primer amplification. The method was immunoSEQ multiplex PCR; TCRdb's version includes in-frame clones alone and lacks a portion of them. V and J calls plus clone size are reproduced from that table; the DNA served to infer D and trimming. The data show under 200,000 clones, 70% to 90% seen once. This rearrangement joins TRBV9 to TRBJ1-4, with a tentative D call TRBD1 (6 bases). The receptor's source is a man aged 45-65 years with active or convalescent COVID-19. Material: peripheral blood. CDR3 region: CASSVGNRASNEKLFF. Here the CDR3 DNA reads TGTGCCAGCAGCGTAGGCAACAGGGCGAGTAATGAAAAACTGTTTTTT.